A single sample gave rise to the 3 T cell receptor beta chains below, sequenced in a study of blood T cells in healthy people across ages. A sample-barcoded 5' primer and a J-beta primer mix were used in a second PCR of roughly 6 to 12 cycles. TCRdb reprocessed the 5' RACE reads with MiXCR, giving one entry per CDR3 protein. The data hold 1.4 million or so distinct CDR3 sequences, with approximately 42% observed a single time. The material sequenced was blood. Source of these receptors: a woman between 18 and 30 years old in good health.

The CDR3 spells CASSPSFMNTEAFF. CDR3 DNA: TGTGCCAGCAGCCCATCCTTCATGAACACTGAAGCTTTCTTT. The chain links TRBV27 to TRBJ1-1; unclear D gene. This CDR3 contains 14 residues. Germline V CDR1 and CDR2: MNHEY, SMNVEV (reference sequence). V shed 6 bases and J shed 0 bases, with 11 bases lying between them.

This clonotype was picked up one time. Sequence at one end of the junction differs from germline and may be a read error. The J gene is TRBJ2-1, the V gene TRBV7-2, with 7 nucleotides matching TRBD2. Germline assignment: CDR1 SGHTA and CDR2 FQGNSA. CDR3 length: 14 amino acids. The CDR3 nucleotides are TGTGCCAGCCGCTTAGAGACAGCGGGGAATGAGCAGTTCTTC. Amino acid sequence: CASRLETAGNEQFF.

On this clonotype itself: One end of the junction fails to match germline, which may point to a read error. CDR3 protein: CSSSLIYNEQFF. CDR3 nucleotide sequence: TGTTCCAGCAGCTTAATTTACAATGAGCAGTTCTTC. The chain employs TRBV7-9 and TRBJ2-1; D unresolved. Per germline, CDR1 SEHNR and CDR2 FQNEAQ (reference sequence). This CDR3 region has 12 residues.